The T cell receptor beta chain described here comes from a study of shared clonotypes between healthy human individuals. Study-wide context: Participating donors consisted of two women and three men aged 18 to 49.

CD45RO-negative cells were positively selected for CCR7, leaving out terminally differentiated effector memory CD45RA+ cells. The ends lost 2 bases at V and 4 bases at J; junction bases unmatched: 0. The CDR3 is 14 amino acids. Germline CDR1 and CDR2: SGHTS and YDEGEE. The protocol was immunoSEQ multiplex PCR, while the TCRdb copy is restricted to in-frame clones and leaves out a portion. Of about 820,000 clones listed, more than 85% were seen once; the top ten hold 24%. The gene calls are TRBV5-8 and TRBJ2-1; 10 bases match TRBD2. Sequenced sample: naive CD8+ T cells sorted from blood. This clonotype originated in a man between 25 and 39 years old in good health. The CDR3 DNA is TGTGCCAGCAGCTTTAGCGGGAGGTACAATGAGCAGTTCTTC. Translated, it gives CASSFSGRYNEQFF.